The following is a T cell receptor (beta chain) sequence with its context. This sample stems from a study of blood T cell repertoires in COVID-19. In the study overall: T cells, B-cell-depleted T cells, or PBMCs provided the cDNA or gDNA that served as material.

Study processing details: From reference gene primer amplification, estimates of nucleated cell counts were derived. Profiling relied on immunoSEQ multiplex PCR, and the TCRdb table lists in-frame clones only, not all of them. V, J and clone size are those of that table, while D and trimming were read from the DNA. This table holds 150,000 to 170,000 clones, about 85% found once. The CDR3 covers 15 residues. Germline V gene data show CDR1 as ENHRY and CDR2 as SYGVKD. Losses at the gene ends were 6 bases for V and 6 bases for J; bases not matched to a gene: 6. Seattle enrolled patients during active infection and tracked them longitudinally.

The chain recombines TRBV10-3 with TRBJ2-7; TRBD2 matches at 15 bases. The clonotype comes from a man in his sixties with COVID-19, enrolled during active disease. The source material was peripheral blood. CDR3 region: CAISRTSGGAGEQYF. CDR3 DNA sequence: TGTGCCATCAGCAGGACTAGCGGGGGGGCAGGCGAGCAGTACTTC.